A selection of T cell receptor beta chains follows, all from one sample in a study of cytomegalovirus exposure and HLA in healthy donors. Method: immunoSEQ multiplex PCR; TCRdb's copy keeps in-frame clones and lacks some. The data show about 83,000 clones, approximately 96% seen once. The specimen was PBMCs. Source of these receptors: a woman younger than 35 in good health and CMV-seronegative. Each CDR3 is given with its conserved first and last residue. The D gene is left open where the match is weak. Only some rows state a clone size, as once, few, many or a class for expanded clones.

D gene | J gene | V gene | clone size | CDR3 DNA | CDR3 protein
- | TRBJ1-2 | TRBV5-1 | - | TGCGCCAGCAGTTCTAACAGCTATGGCTACACCTTC | CASSSNSYGYTF
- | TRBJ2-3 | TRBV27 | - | TGTGCCAGCAGTTTATCACTCACAGATACGCAGTATTTT | CASSLSLTDTQYF
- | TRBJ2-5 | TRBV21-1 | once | TGTGCCAGCAGCAAAGCATCCACTAGCCCTCTGACCCAGTACTTC | CASSKASTSPLTQYF
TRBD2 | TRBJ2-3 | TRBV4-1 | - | TGCGCCAGCAGCCAAGTTGGGGGGAGGGCCCGAGATACGCAGTATTTT | CASSQVGGRARDTQYF
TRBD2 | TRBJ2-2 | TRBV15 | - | TGTGCCACGGGGCGCGGGACTAGCGTCGGGGAGCTGTTTTTT | CATGRGTSVGELFF
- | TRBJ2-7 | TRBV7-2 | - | TGTGCCAGCAGCTTACAGTTCGCCGTATCTCTCGCCTACGAGCAGTACTTC | CASSLQFAVSLAYEQYF
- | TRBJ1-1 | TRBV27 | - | TGTGCCAGCAGTCCCAAACCCGACAGGTTAAAAGCTTTCTTT | CASSPKPDRLKAFF
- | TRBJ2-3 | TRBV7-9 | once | TGTGCCAGCAGCTTAGACGGTCCCACAGATACGCAGTATTTT | CASSLDGPTDTQYF
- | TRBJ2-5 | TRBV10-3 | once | TGTGCCATCAGTAGGACTCAAACCAACCAAGAGACCCAGTACTTC | CAISRTQTNQETQYF
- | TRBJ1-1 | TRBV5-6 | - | TGTGCCAGCAGCGCCGGTACTAACACTGAAGCTTTCTTT | CASSAGTNTEAFF
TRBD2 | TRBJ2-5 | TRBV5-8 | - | TGTGCCAGCAGCTTAGGACTAGCGGGAGGTCCCACCCGAGAGACCCAGTACTTC | CASSLGLAGGPTRETQYF
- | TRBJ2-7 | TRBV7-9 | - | TGTGCCAGCATCGCAGGGGTAGCTTCCCTCGAGCAGTACTTC | CASIAGVASLEQYF
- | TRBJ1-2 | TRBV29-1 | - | TGCAGCGTTGATACGGACTATGGCTACACCTTC | CSVDTDYGYTF
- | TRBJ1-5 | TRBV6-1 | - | TGTGCCAGCAGTGGGCACAGGGTAAAGCCCCAGCATTTT | CASSGHRVKPQHF
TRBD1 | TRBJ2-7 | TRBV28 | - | TGTGCCAGCAGTTTAGACAGGGAAATTTCAATCTCCTACGAGCAGTACTTC | CASSLDREISISYEQYF